One and the same sample provided the 5 T cell receptor beta chains below, sequenced in a study of a mutant IDH1 vaccine in newly diagnosed glioma (dated by TCRdb to the early 2020s). Antigens of these TCRs are unknown. The receptor library was made with the immunoSEQ multiplex PCR assay. This immuneACCESS table, as held by TCRdb, lists in-frame sequences with V and J called but not all clones. Of the missing ones, under half trace to an unresolved V gene in checked studies; the others have no known cause. Counted in this sample were some 50,000 clones; about 92% of them appeared once. About 2.4% of the sample goes to the ten largest clones. The time point label here, explained by the study, means: week 35, safety follow-up. Each vaccine dose was 300 ug of a 20-mer mutant IDH1 peptide in Montanide, given subcutaneously with topical imiquimod. Sequenced material: PBMCs, taken from a glioma patient whose treatment included an IDH1 peptide vaccine. The receptors originated from a man aged 45 to 65 with glioma.

The chain joins TRBV30 to TRBJ2-7, with 7 bases aligning to TRBD1. Trimming removed 0 bases from V and 4 bases from J; junction bases left unmatched: 9. The CDR3 is made up of 15 amino acids. The germline V gene encodes CDR1 GTSNPN and CDR2 SVGIG (reference sequence). CDR3 coding DNA: TGTGCCTGGAGTGTACGGCCAGGGGGTGGGTACGAGCAGTACTTC. Amino acid sequence: CAWSVRPGGGYEQYF.

The CDR3 nucleotides are TGCGCCAGCGGGGAAGCTATAGCGGGTGGCTCCTACGAGCAGTACTTC. Translated: CASGEAIAGGSYEQYF. The rearrangement uses TRBV4-1 and TRBJ2-7, with 7 bases that match TRBD2. V was pared by 8 bases and J by 0 bases, with 13 bases of the junction left unmatched. Germline CDR1 is MGHRA and CDR2 is YSYEKL. The CDR3 has 16 amino acids.

The gene calls are TRBV27 and TRBJ1-1, with TRBD1 as a possible D gene (5 bases). Trimming shortened V by 2 bases and J by 7 bases, and 14 bases separated the two germline ends. The germline V gene encodes CDR1 MNHEY and CDR2 SMNVEV (reference sequence). The CDR3 has 14 amino acids. This CDR3 is CASSLGAYTGEAFF. CDR3 in DNA: TGTGCCAGCAGTTTAGGGGCCTATACCGGTGAAGCTTTCTTT.

This chain links TRBV4-1 with TRBJ2-7, with 7 bases lining up with TRBD2. V was clipped by 0 bases and J by 3 bases; unmatched bases: 5. The CDR3 is made up of 15 amino acids. Germline values: CDR1 MGHRA, CDR2 YSYEKL. The CDR3 nucleotides read TGCGCCAGCAGCCAAGAGTTAGCGGGCCACTACGAGCAGTACTTC. It is translated as CASSQELAGHYEQYF.

DNA for the CDR3: TGTGCCAGCAGCACTAACAGGAACCAAGAGACCCAGTACTTC. Amino acids: CASSTNRNQETQYF. This rearrangement joins TRBV6-1 to TRBJ2-5, with D tentatively TRBD1 (5 bases). Germline V gene sequence: CDR1 MNHNS, CDR2 SASEGT. V was clipped by 6 bases and J by 0 bases, with 11 bases between them. The CDR3 spans 14 residues.